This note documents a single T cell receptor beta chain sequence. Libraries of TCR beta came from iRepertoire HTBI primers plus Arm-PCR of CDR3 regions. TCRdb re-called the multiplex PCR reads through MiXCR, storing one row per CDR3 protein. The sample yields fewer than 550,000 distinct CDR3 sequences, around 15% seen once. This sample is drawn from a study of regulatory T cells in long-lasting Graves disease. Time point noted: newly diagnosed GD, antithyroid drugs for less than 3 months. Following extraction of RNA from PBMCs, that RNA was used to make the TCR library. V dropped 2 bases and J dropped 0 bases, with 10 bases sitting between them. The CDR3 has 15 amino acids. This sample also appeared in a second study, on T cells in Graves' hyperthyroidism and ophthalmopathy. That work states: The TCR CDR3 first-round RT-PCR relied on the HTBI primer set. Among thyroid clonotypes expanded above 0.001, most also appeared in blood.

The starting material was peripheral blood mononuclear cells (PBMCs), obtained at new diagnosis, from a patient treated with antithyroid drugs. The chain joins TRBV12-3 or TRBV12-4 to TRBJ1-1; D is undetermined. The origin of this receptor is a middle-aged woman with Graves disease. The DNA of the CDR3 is TGTGCCAGCAGTTTACACGGACCCATGAACACTGAAGCTTTCTTT. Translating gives CASSLHGPMNTEAFF.